The present TCR beta chain was sequenced within a study of T-cell memory formation after mild COVID-19. This CDR3 has 14 amino acids. Trimming at V came to 6 bases and at J to 3 bases, leaving 6 bases not matched to a gene. Per germline, CDR1 MNHNY and CDR2 SVGAGI (reference sequence). Constant-segment primers served in 5'RACE that generated TCR alpha and TCR beta cDNA libraries bearing sample barcodes and UMIs. TCRdb itself ran the 5' RACE reads through MiXCR, one entry per CDR3 protein. The data contain roughly 410,000 distinct CDR3 sequences, 20% to 25% of them singletons. Study-wide points: Certain responding clones were present in pre-infection memory, suggesting participation of cross-reactive memory. Contracting CD4+ clones sat mainly in CM and EM; CD8+ in EMRA. Nothing confirmed that second-wave clones peaking on day 37 were specific for SARS-CoV-2.

With regard to this clonotype: Its target is unknown.

The J gene is TRBJ2-7, the V gene TRBV6-6; 9 bases match TRBD2. Sequenced material: PBMCs or a T cell subset sorted from them (not recorded which). This TCR derives from an adult woman who had mild COVID-19 (a few samples of this study predate the infection). Cell type and time point are not known. The CDR3 region is CASRISGRNYEQYF. CDR3 DNA: TGTGCCAGCAGGATTAGCGGGAGAAACTACGAGCAGTACTTC.